Shown below are 5 T cell receptor beta chains from a single sample sequenced in a study of cytomegalovirus exposure and HLA in healthy donors. Primers included in the PCR were 60 Vbeta and 13 Jbeta primers. TCRdb keeps only in-frame clones here, not all; method: immunoSEQ multiplex PCR. The sample consists of hundreds of thousands of clones, more than 75% of them appearing once. The sample taken for sequencing was PBMCs. The receptors originated from a male donor in good health and CMV-seronegative.

The genes are TRBV10-1 and TRBJ2-7; 9 bases map to TRBD2. CDR1 is WNHNN and CDR2 is SYGVQD in the germline V gene (reference sequence). The length of the CDR3 is 18 residues. The trim removed 0 bases at V and 0 bases at J, leaving 9 bases unmatched. In DNA, the CDR3 is TGCGCCAGCAGTGAGTCGGTACGGATAGCGGGAGCCTCCTACGAGCAGTACTTC. Its translation: CASSESVRIAGASYEQYF.

The gene calls are TRBV5-1 and TRBJ2-5, with TRBD2 identical over 8 bases. The ends lost 3 bases at V and 3 bases at J; junction bases unmatched: 7. Germline CDR1 SGHRS, CDR2 YFSETQ. This CDR3 is built from 15 residues. The DNA of the CDR3 is TGCGCCAGCAGCTCTCGGGGGGGGCGGAAAGAGACCCAGTACTTC. The encoded protein is CASSSRGGRKETQYF.

This clone was detected only a few times. The gene calls are TRBV5-8 and TRBJ2-5, with 11 bases fitting TRBD1. V lost 4 bases and J lost 1; bases outside the gene matches: 6. The CDR3 has 16 residues. Germline loops: CDR1 SGHTS, CDR2 YDEGEE. In DNA, the CDR3 is TGTGCCAGCAGCCCGTGGGACAGGGGGTTCCAAGAGACCCAGTACTTC. Translated: CASSPWDRGFQETQYF.

This chain links TRBV27 with TRBJ2-5, with TRBD2 as a possible D gene (6 bases). CDR3 length: 16 residues. With 6 bases removed from V and 5 bases from J, the gap between germline ends came to 22 bases. The germline CDR1 and CDR2 sequences are MNHEY and SMNVEV (reference sequence). For the CDR3, the DNA is TGTGCCAGCAGCTCGCGGTTGGGACTTGCGGGGGAGACCCAGTACTTC. Residues: CASSSRLGLAGETQYF.

The chain combines TRBV6-1 with TRBJ2-5, with 7 nucleotides matching TRBD2. In germline, CDR1 is MNHNS, CDR2 SASEGT. The J segment lost 5 bases and the V segment lost 3 bases, leaving 12 bases of the junction unmatched. The CDR3 extends over 16 amino acids. The CDR3 loop is CASSEMAGVTGETQYF. In DNA form, the CDR3 reads TGTGCCAGCAGTGAGATGGCGGGAGTTACCGGGGAGACCCAGTACTTC.